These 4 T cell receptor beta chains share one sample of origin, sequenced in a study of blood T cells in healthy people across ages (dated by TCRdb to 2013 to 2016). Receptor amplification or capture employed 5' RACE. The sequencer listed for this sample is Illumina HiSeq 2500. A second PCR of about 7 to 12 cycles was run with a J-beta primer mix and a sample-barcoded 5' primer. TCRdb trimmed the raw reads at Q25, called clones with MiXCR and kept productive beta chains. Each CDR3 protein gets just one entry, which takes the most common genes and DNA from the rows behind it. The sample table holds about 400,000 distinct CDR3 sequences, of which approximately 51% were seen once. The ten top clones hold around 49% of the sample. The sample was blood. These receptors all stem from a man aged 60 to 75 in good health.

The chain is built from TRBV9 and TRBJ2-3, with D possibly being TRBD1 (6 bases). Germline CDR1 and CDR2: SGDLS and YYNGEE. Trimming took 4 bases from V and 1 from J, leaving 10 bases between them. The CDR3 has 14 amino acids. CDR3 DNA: TGTGCCAGCAGCTCGCGACAGGGCACAGATACGCAGTATTTT. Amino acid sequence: CASSSRQGTDTQYF. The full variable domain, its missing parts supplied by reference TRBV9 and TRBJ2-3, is DSGVTQTPKHLITATGQRVTLRCSPRSGDLSVYWYQQSLDQGLQFLIQYYNGEERAKGNILERFSAQQFPDLHSELNLSSLELGDSALYFCASSSRQGTDTQYFGPGTRLTVL.

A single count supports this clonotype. This CDR3 is CSARGGVGYTF. The CDR3 DNA is TGCAGTGCCCGAGGGGGCGTTGGCTACACCTTC. The gene calls are TRBV20-1 and TRBJ1-2; 7 bases match TRBD1. This CDR3 is 11 amino acids long. Per the germline V gene, CDR1 is DFQATT and CDR2 is SNEGSKA (reference sequence). The V segment lost 6 bases and the J segment 7 bases; nucleotides outside the gene matches: 5.

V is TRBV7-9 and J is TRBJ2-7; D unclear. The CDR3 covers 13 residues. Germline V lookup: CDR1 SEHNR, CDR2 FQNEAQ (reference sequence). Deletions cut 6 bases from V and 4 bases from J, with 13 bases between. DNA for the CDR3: TGTGCCAGCAGGATGACTGCTGGGTACGAGCAGTACTTC. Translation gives CASRMTAGYEQYF.

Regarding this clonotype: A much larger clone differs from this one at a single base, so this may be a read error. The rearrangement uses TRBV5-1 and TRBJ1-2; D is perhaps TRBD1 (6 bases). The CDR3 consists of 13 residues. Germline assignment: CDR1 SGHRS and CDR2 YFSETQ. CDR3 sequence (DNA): TGCGCCGGCAGCTCTTCCCACAGGGATGGCTACACCTTC. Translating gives CAGSSSHRDGYTF.